This T cell receptor beta chain is from a study of blood T cell repertoires in COVID-19. In the study overall: Donors in the United States, Italy and Spain gave samples during acute or convalescent COVID-19. From T cells, B-cell-depleted T cells, or PBMCs came the material, which was cDNA or gDNA.

In the original processing: Amplification from reference gene primers served as the basis for estimated nucleated cell counts. Repertoires were generated with immunoSEQ multiplex PCR, while TCRdb's copy carries only in-frame clones and drops some. V and J calls and clone size are copied from that table; D and trimming were computed from the DNA. The sample includes about 190,000 clones, roughly four fifths of them seen just once. This CDR3 region has 17 residues. Trimming cost V 10 bases and J 1 base; bases outside gene matches: 11. From germline, CDR1 is MDHEN and CDR2 SYDVKM. This rearrangement joins TRBV28 to TRBJ2-3, with TRBD2 identical over 13 bases. Sequenced material: peripheral blood. The sequence was obtained from a man between 45 and 60 years old who had recovered from COVID-19. CDR3 sequence reads: CAIAGTSGIIGTDTQYF. The CDR3 region has the DNA TGTGCCATCGCGGGGACTAGCGGGATTATAGGCACAGATACGCAGTATTTT. The variable domain in full, completed from reference TRBV28 and TRBJ2-3, reads DVKVTQSSRYLVKRTGEKVFLECVQDMDHENMFWYRQDPGLGLRLIYFSYDVKMKEKGDIPEGYSVSREKKERFSLILESASTNQTSMYLCAIAGTSGIIGTDTQYFGPGTRLTVL.